Shown below are 4 T cell receptor beta chains from a single sample sequenced in a study of blood T cells in healthy people across ages. The authors ran a second PCR of roughly 6 to 12 cycles using a sample-barcoded 5' primer and a J-beta primer mix. One entry per CDR3 protein results from TCRdb running MiXCR on the 5' RACE reads. The sample consists of around 600,000 distinct CDR3 sequences, roughly 48% of them appearing once. Sequenced material: blood. These receptors originate from an elderly man in good health.

The chain recombines TRBV20-1 with TRBJ2-1; 7 nucleotides match TRBD1. The J call may not be correct, given that the DNA end is closer to TRBJ2-7. Germline assignment: CDR1 DFQATT and CDR2 SNEGSKA (reference sequence). The CDR3 length is 17 residues. Here the CDR3 reads CSARGDWDSKTYNEQYF. The CDR3, as DNA: TGCAGTGCTAGGGGAGATTGGGACAGCAAGACCTACAATGAGCAGTACTTC.

This clonotype has at least ten counts. The chain has TRBV6-2 or TRBV6-3 and TRBJ2-7; D uncertain. V lost 5 bases, J lost 1 base, and 6 bases lay in between. This CDR3 has 12 amino acids. CDR1 is MNHEY, CDR2 SVGEGT, per germline. CDR3 amino acids: CASSPVSYEQYF. The DNA for the CDR3 is TGTGCCAGCAGTCCGGTTTCCTACGAGCAGTACTTC.

The chain carries TRBV2 and TRBJ2-5; unclear D gene. Trimming shortened V by 6 bases and J by 4 bases, and 9 bases separated the two germline ends. The V gene's germline CDR1 is SNHLY and CDR2 FYNNEI. CDR3 length: 12 residues. In nucleotides, the CDR3 is TGTGCCAGCAGAGGCTGGACAGAGACCCAGTACTTC. It codes for CASRGWTETQYF. The variable domain in full, with the rest retrieved from reference TRBV2 and TRBJ2-5, is EPEVTQTPSHQVTQMGQEVILRCVPISNHLYFYWYRQILGQKVEFLVSFYNNEISEKSEIFDDQFSVERPDGSNFTLKIRSTKLEDSAMYFCASRGWTETQYFGPGTRLLVL.

This clonotype was observed at least ten times. The V call is TRBV4-2, the J call TRBJ2-3; 12 bases match TRBD2. Looked up from germline, CDR1 is LGHNA and CDR2 is YNFKEQ. This CDR3 spans 16 amino acids. The junction had 4 bases not matched to a gene; V was cut back by 2 bases and J by 4 bases. As DNA, the CDR3 is TGTGCCAGCAGCCAACAACTAGCGGGGGGCGCAGATACGCAGTATTTT. Translating gives CASSQQLAGGADTQYF.